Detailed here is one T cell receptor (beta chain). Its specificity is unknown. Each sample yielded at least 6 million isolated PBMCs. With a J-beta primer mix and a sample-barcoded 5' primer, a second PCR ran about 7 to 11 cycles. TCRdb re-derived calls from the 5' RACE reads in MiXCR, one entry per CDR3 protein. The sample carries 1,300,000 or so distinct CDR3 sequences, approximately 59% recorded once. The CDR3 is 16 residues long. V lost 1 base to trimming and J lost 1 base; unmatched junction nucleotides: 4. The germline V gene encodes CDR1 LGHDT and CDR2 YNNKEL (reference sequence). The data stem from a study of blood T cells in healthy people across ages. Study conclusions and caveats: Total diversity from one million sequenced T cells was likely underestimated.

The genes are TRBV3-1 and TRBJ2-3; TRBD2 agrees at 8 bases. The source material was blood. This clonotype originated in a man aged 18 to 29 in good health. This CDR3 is CASSQGKAGGTDTQYF. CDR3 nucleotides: TGTGCCAGCAGCCAAGGGAAAGCGGGGGGCACAGATACGCAGTATTTT.